Listed below are T cell receptor beta chains from one sample, sequenced in a study of shared clonotypes between healthy human individuals. Here immunoSEQ multiplex PCR was the method, and the copy in TCRdb shows in-frame clones only, minus some. The data show about 1 million clones, about 80% seen once. Material: memory CD4+ T cells sorted from blood. These receptors were collected from a man aged 18-30 years in good health. Both conserved end residues are part of each CDR3. The D gene is left open where the match is weak. Expanded clones are given a class, and other clones once, few, many or no size at all.

V gene: TRBV6-5
J gene: TRBJ2-2
D gene: TRBD2
clone size: .
CDR3 protein: CASNHGGANTGELFF
CDR3 DNA: TGTGCCAGCAACCACGGGGGGGCCAACACCGGGGAGCTGTTTTTT

V gene: TRBV30
J gene: TRBJ1-2
D gene: TRBD1
clone size: .
CDR3 protein: CAWSPGGSNYGYTF
CDR3 DNA: TGTGCCTGGAGTCCAGGGGGATCTAACTATGGCTACACCTTC

V gene: TRBV28
J gene: TRBJ1-3
D gene: .
clone size: .
CDR3 protein: CASSPLDRFKGNTIYF
CDR3 DNA: TGTGCCAGCAGCCCTCTTGACAGGTTTAAAGGAAACACCATATATTTT

V gene: TRBV11-2
J gene: TRBJ2-7
D gene: .
clone size: .
CDR3 protein: CASSLVQQGAYEQYF
CDR3 DNA: TGTGCCAGCAGCTTAGTCCAACAGGGAGCCTACGAGCAGTACTTC

V gene: TRBV7-2
J gene: TRBJ1-1
D gene: .
clone size: once
CDR3 protein: CASSPANFEAFF
CDR3 DNA: TGTGCCAGCAGCCCGGCCAATTTTGAAGCTTTCTTT

V gene: TRBV9
J gene: TRBJ1-2
D gene: .
clone size: .
CDR3 protein: CASSVMGTNYGYTF
CDR3 DNA: TGTGCCAGCAGCGTTATGGGCACAAACTATGGCTACACCTTC

V gene: TRBV5-4
J gene: TRBJ1-1
D gene: .
clone size: .
CDR3 protein: CASSLLVGRSTEAFF
CDR3 DNA: TGTGCCAGCAGCTTGTTGGTGGGGAGGAGCACTGAAGCTTTCTTT

V gene: TRBV28
J gene: TRBJ2-1
D gene: .
clone size: .
CDR3 protein: CASRLPGASYNEQFF
CDR3 DNA: TGTGCCAGCCGTTTGCCGGGGGCCTCCTACAATGAGCAGTTCTTC

V gene: TRBV30
J gene: TRBJ1-4
D gene: .
clone size: .
CDR3 protein: CAWSPNRDEKLFF
CDR3 DNA: TGTGCCTGGAGTCCGAACCGGGATGAAAAACTGTTTTTT

V gene: TRBV18
J gene: TRBJ2-2
D gene: .
clone size: once
CDR3 protein: CASSPFSGNTGELFF
CDR3 DNA: TGTGCCAGCTCACCTTTTAGCGGAAACACCGGGGAGCTGTTTTTT

V gene: TRBV6-1
J gene: TRBJ1-1
D gene: .
clone size: .
CDR3 protein: CASSEAAPGKHTEAFF
CDR3 DNA: TGTGCCAGCAGTGAAGCAGCCCCCGGGAAACACACTGAAGCTTTCTTT

V gene: TRBV5-8
J gene: TRBJ2-3
D gene: .
clone size: .
CDR3 protein: CASSLRPSTDTQYF
CDR3 DNA: TGTGCCAGCAGCTTGCGACCCAGCACAGATACGCAGTATTTT

V gene: TRBV5-1
J gene: TRBJ1-4
D gene: .
clone size: .
CDR3 protein: CASSLAARGDEKLFF
CDR3 DNA: TGCGCCAGCAGCTTGGCCGCTCGAGGGGATGAAAAACTGTTTTTT

V gene: TRBV28
J gene: TRBJ2-3
D gene: TRBD2
clone size: .
CDR3 protein: CASSGLAGGADTQYF
CDR3 DNA: TGTGCCAGCAGTGGACTAGCGGGGGGTGCAGATACGCAGTATTTT

V gene: TRBV10-3
J gene: TRBJ1-2
D gene: TRBD1
clone size: .
CDR3 protein: CAINRDSGAIYTF
CDR3 DNA: TGTGCCATCAATCGGGACAGCGGAGCGATTTACACCTTC

V gene: TRBV5-1
J gene: TRBJ2-3
D gene: TRBD1
clone size: once
CDR3 protein: CASSEGATSTDTQYF
CDR3 DNA: TGCGCCAGCAGCGAGGGGGCGACTAGCACAGATACGCAGTATTTT

V gene: TRBV12-2
J gene: TRBJ1-1
D gene: .
clone size: .
CDR3 protein: CASRGTENTEAFF
CDR3 DNA: TGTGCAAGTCGAGGGACGGAGAACACTGAAGCTTTCTTT

V gene: TRBV13
J gene: TRBJ1-4
D gene: .
clone size: once
CDR3 protein: CASSLWGRHEKLFF
CDR3 DNA: TGTGCCAGCAGCTTATGGGGGAGGCATGAAAAACTGTTTTTT

V gene: TRBV6-6
J gene: TRBJ2-1
D gene: .
clone size: .
CDR3 protein: CASSSFWEEDEQFF
CDR3 DNA: TGTGCCAGCAGTTCCTTCTGGGAGGAGGATGAGCAGTTCTTC

V gene: TRBV5-6
J gene: TRBJ2-6
D gene: .
clone size: .
CDR3 protein: CASSLGTVRSSGANVLTF
CDR3 DNA: TGTGCCAGCAGCTTGGGCACAGTAAGAAGCTCTGGGGCCAACGTCCTGACTTTC

V gene: TRBV19
J gene: TRBJ1-1
D gene: .
clone size: .
CDR3 protein: CASSTMTEAFF
CDR3 DNA: TGTGCCAGTAGTACTATGACTGAAGCTTTCTTT

V gene: TRBV19
J gene: TRBJ2-3
D gene: .
clone size: few
CDR3 protein: CASSIAVPVRARTDTQYF
CDR3 DNA: TGTGCCAGTAGTATAGCGGTTCCAGTTAGGGCGAGAACGGATACGCAGTATTTT

V gene: TRBV19
J gene: TRBJ2-2
D gene: .
clone size: .
CDR3 protein: CASSTYSTGELFF
CDR3 DNA: TGTGCCAGTAGTACCTACAGCACCGGGGAGCTGTTTTTT

V gene: TRBV15
J gene: TRBJ1-4
D gene: .
clone size: many
CDR3 protein: CATSREAGKLFF
CDR3 DNA: TGTGCCACCAGCAGAGAGGCGGGGAAACTGTTTTTT

V gene: TRBV11-2
J gene: TRBJ2-7
D gene: TRBD1
clone size: few
CDR3 protein: CASTLDRGPYEQYF
CDR3 DNA: TGTGCCAGCACCCTGGACAGGGGACCCTACGAGCAGTACTTC

V gene: TRBV5-1
J gene: TRBJ1-1
D gene: .
clone size: .
CDR3 protein: CASSQQVSSTEAFF
CDR3 DNA: TGCGCCAGCAGCCAGCAGGTGTCAAGCACTGAAGCTTTCTTT

V gene: TRBV5-1
J gene: TRBJ2-6
D gene: .
clone size: .
CDR3 protein: CASSGDRQSGANVLTF
CDR3 DNA: TGCGCCAGCAGCGGGGACCGTCAGTCTGGGGCCAACGTCCTGACTTTC

V gene: TRBV11-2
J gene: TRBJ2-7
D gene: .
clone size: .
CDR3 protein: CASSWDPATYEQYF
CDR3 DNA: TGTGCCAGCAGCTGGGACCCAGCCACCTACGAGCAGTACTTC

V gene: TRBV27
J gene: TRBJ2-5
D gene: .
clone size: once
CDR3 protein: CASSLSLGRGSETQYF
CDR3 DNA: TGTGCCAGCAGTTTAAGTCTGGGCCGAGGGTCGGAGACCCAGTACTTC

V gene: TRBV30
J gene: TRBJ2-7
D gene: .
clone size: few
CDR3 protein: CAWAPDNYEQYF
CDR3 DNA: TGTGCCTGGGCTCCGGACAACTACGAGCAGTACTTC

V gene: TRBV7-9
J gene: TRBJ1-4
D gene: TRBD1
clone size: .
CDR3 protein: CASSLSQGAFKLFF
CDR3 DNA: TGTGCCAGCAGCTTAAGCCAGGGGGCGTTTAAGCTGTTTTTT

V gene: TRBV19
J gene: TRBJ2-1
D gene: TRBD2
clone size: .
CDR3 protein: CASTRGELNNEQFF
CDR3 DNA: TGTGCCAGTACGCGGGGGGAGTTGAATAATGAGCAGTTCTTC

V gene: TRBV18
J gene: TRBJ2-1
D gene: TRBD2
clone size: .
CDR3 protein: CASSPQPGGLAGVYNEQFF
CDR3 DNA: TGTGCCAGCTCACCACAGCCGGGAGGACTAGCGGGAGTGTACAATGAGCAGTTCTTC

V gene: TRBV19
J gene: TRBJ2-2
D gene: TRBD2
clone size: .
CDR3 protein: CASTKAGSTGELFF
CDR3 DNA: TGTGCCAGTACCAAAGCGGGGTCCACCGGGGAGCTGTTTTTT

V gene: TRBV5-1
J gene: TRBJ2-1
D gene: .
clone size: .
CDR3 protein: CASSEAGSYNEQFF
CDR3 DNA: TGCGCCAGCAGCGAGGCAGGGTCATACAATGAGCAGTTCTTC

V gene: TRBV30
J gene: TRBJ1-6
D gene: TRBD1
clone size: .
CDR3 protein: CAWSAGQGRTPLHF
CDR3 DNA: TGTGCCTGGAGTGCGGGACAGGGTAGGACACCCCTCCACTTT

V gene: TRBV11-2
J gene: TRBJ2-7
D gene: .
clone size: .
CDR3 protein: CASSLGWGGSSYEQYF
CDR3 DNA: TGTGCCAGCAGCTTAGGGTGGGGTGGGAGCTCCTACGAGCAGTACTTC

V gene: TRBV7-2
J gene: TRBJ2-3
D gene: TRBD2
clone size: once
CDR3 protein: CASSSLAGASTDTQYF
CDR3 DNA: TGTGCCAGCAGCTCCTTAGCGGGAGCTAGCACAGATACGCAGTATTTT

V gene: TRBV4-3
J gene: TRBJ1-1
D gene: .
clone size: .
CDR3 protein: CASSQQLLQVNTEAFF
CDR3 DNA: TGCGCCAGCAGCCAGCAACTATTACAGGTTAACACTGAAGCTTTCTTT

V gene: TRBV2
J gene: TRBJ2-5
D gene: TRBD2
clone size: once
CDR3 protein: CASSASGGKTQYF
CDR3 DNA: TGTGCCAGCAGTGCTAGCGGGGGGAAGACCCAGTACTTC

V gene: TRBV11-3
J gene: TRBJ2-5
D gene: TRBD2
clone size: .
CDR3 protein: CASSPGLVAAGEGETQYF
CDR3 DNA: TGTGCCAGCAGCCCAGGACTAGTAGCAGCGGGAGAAGGAGAGACCCAGTACTTC

V gene: TRBV9
J gene: TRBJ1-3
D gene: TRBD1
clone size: few
CDR3 protein: CASSISGQGYSGNTIYF
CDR3 DNA: TGTGCCAGCAGCATTTCAGGACAGGGGTACTCTGGAAACACCATATATTTT

V gene: TRBV5-1
J gene: TRBJ2-3
D gene: .
clone size: many
CDR3 protein: CASSAGTTSTDTQYF
CDR3 DNA: TGCGCCAGCAGCGCTGGGACAACTAGCACAGATACGCAGTATTTT

V gene: TRBV15
J gene: TRBJ2-5
D gene: .
clone size: .
CDR3 protein: CAIAPGWGPTETQYF
CDR3 DNA: TGTGCCATAGCCCCCGGTTGGGGTCCCACGGAGACCCAGTACTTC

V gene: TRBV5-8
J gene: TRBJ1-2
D gene: TRBD1
clone size: .
CDR3 protein: CASSPDRGPYGYTF
CDR3 DNA: TGTGCCAGCAGCCCGGACAGGGGGCCCTATGGCTACACCTTC

V gene: TRBV5-1
J gene: TRBJ1-1
D gene: .
clone size: .
CDR3 protein: CASTAGTNTEAFF
CDR3 DNA: TGCGCCAGCACTGCAGGAACGAACACTGAAGCTTTCTTT

V gene: TRBV29-1
J gene: TRBJ1-1
D gene: TRBD1
clone size: once
CDR3 protein: CSSWTGQNTEAFF
CDR3 DNA: TGCAGCTCATGGACAGGACAGAACACTGAAGCTTTCTTT

V gene: TRBV4-3
J gene: TRBJ2-3
D gene: TRBD2
clone size: .
CDR3 protein: CASSHPRGLAGGDAWRTDTQYF
CDR3 DNA: TGCGCCAGCAGCCACCCTAGGGGACTAGCGGGAGGGGACGCCTGGCGCACAGATACGCAGTATTTT

V gene: TRBV6-6
J gene: TRBJ1-1
D gene: .
clone size: .
CDR3 protein: CASSFPGNTEAFF
CDR3 DNA: TGTGCCAGCAGTTTTCCGGGGAACACTGAAGCTTTCTTT

V gene: TRBV7-2
J gene: TRBJ2-7
D gene: TRBD1
clone size: many
CDR3 protein: CASSPVWDSYEQYF
CDR3 DNA: TGTGCCAGCAGTCCCGTCTGGGACAGCTACGAGCAGTACTTC

V gene: TRBV7-2
J gene: TRBJ2-4
D gene: .
clone size: .
CDR3 protein: CASSPEGRGGDF
CDR3 DNA: TGTGCCAGCAGCCCAGAGGGCAGGGGAGGGGACTTC

V gene: TRBV30
J gene: TRBJ2-4
D gene: .
clone size: .
CDR3 protein: CAWSVQDWDIQYF
CDR3 DNA: TGTGCCTGGAGTGTACAGGATTGGGACATTCAGTACTTC

V gene: TRBV27
J gene: TRBJ1-1
D gene: TRBD1
clone size: .
CDR3 protein: CARTGGSSGEAFF
CDR3 DNA: TGTGCCAGGACAGGGGGCTCGTCTGGTGAAGCTTTCTTT